This T cell receptor (beta chain) was documented in a study of Graves' ophthalmopathy and Graves' hyperthyroidism. Amplified TCR beta CDR3 regions were obtained using RNA transcripts as template. RT-PCR with HTBI primers came first, then second-round multiplex PCR. TCRdb used MiXCR to reprocess the multiplex PCR reads, holding one entry per CDR3 protein. In the table there are 560,000 or so distinct CDR3 sequences, about two fifths of which are singletons. Germline lookup yields CDR1 SGHVS and CDR2 FQNEAQ. Unmatched junction bases numbered 7, after V lost 8 bases and J lost 0 bases. The CDR3 is 16 residues long.

The sequence was obtained from an adult man with Graves' hyperthyroidism. The chain employs TRBV7-8 and TRBJ2-7, with 13 bases that match TRBD2. Sequenced: peripheral blood or thyroid tissue (not recorded which). The CDR3 DNA reads as TGTGCCAGCGTCGGGACTAGCGGGATGAGCTCCTACGAGCAGTACTTC. It yields the protein CASVGTSGMSSYEQYF.